What follows are 13 T cell receptor beta chains derived from one specimen sequenced in a study of OX40 agonist ivuxolimab in advanced cancers. Assay: immunoSEQ multiplex PCR; the TCRdb copy retains only in-frame clones and omits some. The repertoire holds approximately 80,000 clones, with roughly 85% as singletons. Material: CD4+ or CD8+ T cells sorted from blood, obtained in a trial of the OX40 agonist ivuxolimab. Receptor source: an adult with an advanced solid tumor such as melanoma, head and neck, liver or kidney cancer.

The chain joins TRBV30 to TRBJ1-5, with 7 bases matching TRBD1. This CDR3 region has 13 residues. Unmatched junction bases numbered 5, after V lost 3 bases and J lost 6 bases. Germline V gene sequence: CDR1 GTSNPN, CDR2 SVGIG (reference sequence). Here the CDR3 DNA reads TGTGCCTGGAGCGGAGGGGGCCTTCAGCCCCAGCATTTT. It yields the protein CAWSGGGLQPQHF.

V gene TRBV5-1 combines with J gene TRBJ1-5; TRBD1 is a possible D gene (5 bases). V shed 3 bases and J shed 3 bases, with 7 bases lying between them. Looked up from germline, CDR1 is SGHRS and CDR2 is YFSETQ. The length of the CDR3 is 13 residues. The CDR3 coding sequence is TGCGCCAGCAGCTCAGGGAACAATCAGCCCCAGCATTTT. Translation: CASSSGNNQPQHF.

The genes are TRBV15 and TRBJ1-6; the D gene is possibly TRBD1 (6 bases). CDR1 is LNHNV, CDR2 YYDKDF, per germline (reference sequence). This CDR3 has 14 amino acids. V gave up 2 bases and J gave up 4 bases, with 6 bases separating them. CDR3 coding DNA: TGTGCCACCAGCAGACAGGGGTATAATTCACCCCTCCACTTT. This translates into CATSRQGYNSPLHF.

The V gene is TRBV2, the J gene TRBJ1-3, with D tentatively TRBD1 (5 bases). The CDR3 length is 19 residues. The germline V gene has CDR1 SNHLY and CDR2 FYNNEI. Trimming stripped 7 bases from V and 4 bases from J, with 29 bases between. The chain's CDR3 is CASIPTGTSGPPYGNTIYF. In DNA, the CDR3 is TGTGCCAGCATCCCAACCGGGACGTCTGGCCCCCCTTACGGAAACACCATATATTTT.

The chain carries TRBV27 and TRBJ1-1, with 7 bases matching TRBD1. V was clipped by 3 bases and J by 2 bases; unmatched bases: 6. CDR1 is MNHEY and CDR2 is SMNVEV in the germline V gene (reference sequence). The CDR3 extends over 15 amino acids. The CDR3 loop is CASSFDRVSNTEAFF. CDR3 DNA sequence: TGTGCCAGCAGTTTTGACAGGGTTAGCAACACTGAAGCTTTCTTT.

On this clone itself: One junction end does not reproduce the germline sequence, and a read error may be involved. The chain links TRBV28 to TRBJ1-1; possible D gene TRBD1, 5 bases. There are 10 residues in the CDR3. Germline values: CDR1 MDHEN, CDR2 SYDVKM. The DNA for the CDR3 is TGTGCAAGCAGGGACACTGAAGCTTTCTTT. Residues: CASRDTEAFF.

V and J are TRBV7-6 and TRBJ1-3; TRBD1 aligns across 7 bases. The germline V gene has CDR1 SGHVS and CDR2 FNYEAQ. This CDR3 has 17 residues. Trimming cost V 2 bases and J 1 base; bases outside gene matches: 8. CDR3 DNA sequence: TGTGCCAGCAGCTTAACGACAGGGTCCGGGTCTGGAAACACCATATATTTT. Residues: CASSLTTGSGSGNTIYF. The full variable domain, with the rest looked up from reference TRBV7-6 and TRBJ1-3, is GAGVSQSPRYKVTKRGQDVALRCDPISGHVSLYWYRQALGQGPEFLTYFNYEAQQDKSGLPNDRFSAERPEGSISTLTIQRTEQRDSAMYRCASSLTTGSGSGNTIYFGEGSWLTVV.

The chain is built from TRBV6-5 and TRBJ1-5, with D maybe TRBD1 (6 bases). Germline assignment: CDR1 MNHEY and CDR2 SVGAGI. V gave up 5 bases and J gave up 2 bases, with 13 bases separating them. The CDR3 totals 15 residues. The chain's CDR3 is CASSHGTYGNQPQHF. CDR3 nucleotide sequence: TGTGCCAGCAGTCACGGGACATATGGCAATCAGCCCCAGCATTTT.

This rearrangement joins TRBV6-1 to TRBJ2-5; 7 bases align to TRBD1. The junction had 15 bases not matched to a gene; V was cut back by 10 bases and J by 4 bases. There are 15 residues in the CDR3. Per the germline V gene, CDR1 is MNHNS and CDR2 is SASEGT. The CDR3 region is CATLPTGVRGETQYF. CDR3 DNA sequence: TGTGCCACCCTTCCCACAGGGGTGAGGGGAGAGACCCAGTACTTC.

The chain employs TRBV5-1 and TRBJ2-1; 12 bases are shared with TRBD2. Unmatched junction bases numbered 7, after V lost 0 bases and J lost 3 bases. The CDR3 extends over 18 amino acids. The V gene's germline CDR1 is SGHRS and CDR2 YFSETQ. CDR3 protein: CASSLDPTSGGIYNEQFF. Written as DNA, the CDR3 is TGCGCCAGCAGCTTGGACCCCACTAGCGGGGGGATCTACAATGAGCAGTTCTTC.

V gene TRBV2 combines with J gene TRBJ1-2; no clear D gene. The CDR3 totals 13 residues. CDR1 is SNHLY and CDR2 is FYNNEI in the germline V gene. Trimming stripped 5 bases from V and 0 bases from J, with 7 bases between. CDR3 amino acids: CASSPAANYGYTF. CDR3 nucleotide sequence: TGTGCCAGCAGTCCAGCAGCTAACTATGGCTACACCTTC.

Remarks on this clone: A junction boundary mismatches the germline segment, possibly from a read error. J is TRBJ1-2 and V is TRBV6-1; D remains ambiguous. CDR1 MNHNS and CDR2 SASEGT come from the germline V gene. The CDR3 length is 13 residues. This CDR3 is CAGSERLSYGYTF. The CDR3 nucleotides are TGTGCCGGCAGTGAACGGCTGAGCTATGGCTACACCTTC.

V gene TRBV12-5 combines with J gene TRBJ1-1; possible D gene TRBD1, 6 bases. CDR1 is LGHNT and CDR2 is FRNRAP in the germline V gene. The CDR3 consists of 13 residues. Deletions cut 6 bases from V and 1 base from J, with 9 bases between. The CDR3 sequence is CASGKDRNTEAFF. The CDR3, as DNA: TGTGCTAGTGGAAAGGACAGGAACACTGAAGCTTTCTTT.